These 16 T cell receptor beta chains share one sample of origin, sequenced in a study of cytomegalovirus exposure and HLA in healthy donors. Primers: 60 Vbeta forward and 13 Jbeta reverse. Some clones are missing from TCRdb's copy, which holds only in-frame ones; the method was immunoSEQ multiplex PCR. The data show approximately 100,000 clones, 64% seen once. Sequencing was performed on PBMCs. The receptors were gathered from a human donor in good health.

V usage is TRBV7-8 and J usage is TRBJ1-1; TRBD1 is a possible D gene (5 bases). CDR1 is SGHVS, CDR2 FQNEAQ, per germline. This CDR3 contains 15 residues. Trimming took off 4 bases at V and 1 base at J, with 13 bases between the two ends. The CDR3 DNA reads as TGTGCCAGCAGCTGGCGGACGACAGAGAACACTGAAGCTTTCTTT. It specifies CASSWRTTENTEAFF.

This clone has just a few counts. This rearrangement joins TRBV5-4 to TRBJ2-1; TRBD1 is a possible D gene (8 bases). Germline V gives CDR1 SGHNT, CDR2 YYREEE (reference sequence). V lost 4 bases to trimming and J lost 8 bases, with 16 bases between them. The CDR3 has 14 amino acids. The CDR3 sequence: CASSQRTGRDEQFF. The CDR3 region has the DNA TGTGCCAGCAGCCAACGGACAGGGAGGGATGAGCAGTTCTTC.

This clone turned up a few times. The chain couples TRBV2 to TRBJ1-4; 7 bases are shared with TRBD1. The junction had 0 bases not matched to a gene; V was cut back by 2 bases and J by 6 bases. The CDR3 is made up of 13 amino acids. Germline CDR1 SNHLY, CDR2 FYNNEI. The CDR3 loop is CASSEQGDEKLFF. The DNA for the CDR3 is TGTGCCAGCAGTGAACAGGGGGATGAAAAACTGTTTTTT.

The rearrangement uses TRBV18 and TRBJ1-1, with D possibly TRBD1 on 5 matching bases. V was cut by 3 bases and J by 2 bases, with 19 bases left in between. The length of the CDR3 is 17 residues. Germline-derived CDR1 and CDR2 are KGHSH and LQKENI. CDR3 sequence reads: CASSPLGPGGGNTEAFF. In nucleotides, the CDR3 is TGTGCCAGCTCACCTCTTGGACCGGGGGGAGGCAACACTGAAGCTTTCTTT.

This sequence joins TRBV9 and TRBJ1-1, with a weak D call TRBD1 (6 bases). From germline, CDR1 is SGDLS and CDR2 YYNGEE. The length of the CDR3 is 14 residues. The ends were cut back, 7 bases at V and 1 base at J, with 14 bases in the middle. The chain's CDR3 is CASSSNRENTEAFF. The CDR3 DNA sequence: TGTGCCAGCTCATCGAACAGGGAGAACACTGAAGCTTTCTTT.

A note on this clone: The junction differs from germline at one of its ends, possibly a read error. This rearrangement joins TRBV19 to TRBJ1-2; tentative D call: TRBD1 (5 bases). CDR1 and CDR2 from the germline V gene are LNHDA and SQIVND (reference sequence). The CDR3 is 12 residues long. The CDR3 sequence is CASTFRGYGHTF. Here the CDR3 DNA reads TGTGCCAGTACGTTTAGGGGCTATGGCCACACCTTC.

This clone has just a few counts. This sequence joins TRBV4-1 and TRBJ1-2, with TRBD1 identical over 8 bases. Germline CDR1 and CDR2: MGHRA and YSYEKL. J gave up 3 bases and V 4 bases, and 7 bases lay outside the gene matches. The CDR3 runs to 15 residues. CDR3 in amino acids: CASSLRTGTHYGYTF. CDR3 nucleotide sequence: TGCGCCAGCAGCCTTAGGACAGGGACCCACTATGGCTACACCTTC.

The rearrangement uses TRBV7-2 and TRBJ1-1, with 8 bases aligning to TRBD1. Germline V lookup: CDR1 SGHTA, CDR2 FQGNSA. The trim removed 5 bases at V and 1 base at J, leaving 3 bases unmatched. The CDR3 covers 14 residues. CDR3 DNA: TGTGCCAGCAGCCCAGGACAGGGGAACACTGAAGCTTTCTTT. Residues: CASSPGQGNTEAFF.

The DNA for the CDR3 is TGTGCCAGCAGCCAAGGGGGCGGACCAGCTTTCTTT. This codes for CASSQGGGPAFF. The chain combines TRBV7-2 with TRBJ1-1; 7 bases map to TRBD1. CDR3 length: 12 amino acids. Trimming at V came to 5 bases and at J to 10 bases, leaving 7 bases not matched to a gene. Germline V gives CDR1 SGHTA, CDR2 FQGNSA.

The chain links TRBV2 to TRBJ2-3, with a tentative D call TRBD1 (7 bases). The CDR3 spans 15 residues. Per the germline V gene, CDR1 is SNHLY and CDR2 is FYNNEI. Trimming left V 4 bases short and J 2 bases short, with 13 bases between. CDR3 nucleotides: TGTGCCAGCAGTGTACGACAGGGACTCACAGATACGCAGTATTTT. It is translated as CASSVRQGLTDTQYF.

This chain links TRBV14 with TRBJ1-6; a possible D gene is TRBD1 (6 bases). Between the trimmed V and J ends, which lost 4 bases and 10 bases, there was a span of 14 bases. There are 14 residues in the CDR3. CDR1 is SGHDN, CDR2 FVKESK, per germline. The DNA of the CDR3 is TGTGCCAGCAGCCGCATGGACAGAGCCTCACCCCTCCACTTT. This codes for CASSRMDRASPLHF.

V usage is TRBV4-2 and J usage is TRBJ2-7, with 7 nucleotides matching TRBD1. The CDR3 runs 17 residues. With 0 bases clipped from V and 3 bases from J, the junction kept 11 bases outside the gene matches. The germline CDR1 and CDR2 sequences are LGHNA and YNFKEQ. The CDR3 loop reads CASSQDRLRDRYYEQYF. Here the CDR3 DNA reads TGTGCCAGCAGCCAAGATCGCCTCCGGGACAGATACTACGAGCAGTACTTC.

This chain connects TRBV7-2 to TRBJ1-2; D gene ambiguous. This CDR3 comprises 15 residues. Trimming removed 5 bases from V and 4 bases from J, with 17 bases in between. Germline-derived CDR1 and CDR2 are SGHTA and FQGNSA. In DNA, the CDR3 is TGTGCCAGCAGCCCTCAGGCGCCCATCGCCTATGGCTACACCTTC. Encoded protein: CASSPQAPIAYGYTF.

V is TRBV18 and J is TRBJ1-1; maybe TRBD1 (5 bases). V dropped 3 bases and J dropped 0 bases, with 20 bases sitting between them. The germline V gene encodes CDR1 KGHSH and CDR2 LQKENI. CDR3 length: 18 residues. DNA of the CDR3: TGTGCCAGCTCACCCCGTGGGGGGAGGTATCCGGTGAACACTGAAGCTTTCTTT. Its protein product is CASSPRGGRYPVNTEAFF.

The CDR3 region is CASSPGGDPLYGYTF. CDR3 in DNA: TGTGCCAGCTCCCCGGGGGGGGATCCCCTCTATGGCTACACCTTC. This chain joins TRBV9 and TRBJ1-2, with TRBD1 as a possible D gene (5 bases). The CDR3 loop spans 15 amino acids. Trimming removed 7 bases from V and 4 bases from J, with 20 bases in between. The germline gives CDR1 SGDLS, CDR2 YYNGEE.

This chain connects TRBV4-3 to TRBJ1-6; the match to TRBD1 covers 9 bases. Germline CDR1 and CDR2: LGHNA and YSLEER. CDR3 size: 17 residues. Unmatched junction bases numbered 15, after V lost 4 bases and J lost 11 bases. CDR3 DNA: TGCGCCAGCAGCCGACCCCGCGGGACAGGGATTTCTGCACCCCTCCACTTT. Its translation is CASSRPRGTGISAPLHF.